The clone carrying this T cell receptor (beta chain) was observed a handful of times. The data belong to a study of identical twins. Using its own MiXCR run on the 5' RACE reads, TCRdb lists one record per CDR3 protein. Of 700,000 or so distinct CDR3 sequences in the sample, about 20% were seen once. V lost 2 bases and J lost 6, with 21 bases in between. CDR1 MNHEY and CDR2 SVGEGT come from the germline V gene. The CDR3 is 17 residues long. These sequences were also reported in another study, on T cells expressing NK-cell markers.

This chain uses TRBV6-2 or TRBV6-3 with TRBJ2-3; D may be TRBD1 or TRBD2 (5 bases each). The specimen was PBMCs. The TCR comes from a woman aged 18-30 years in good health. CDR3 amino acids: CASSYPLPGARDDTQYF. CDR3 DNA: TGTGCCAGCAGTTACCCACTTCCCGGGGCCCGGGACGATACGCAGTATTTT.